A single sample is the source of the 6 T cell receptor beta chains below, sequenced in a study of vaccination and CD4 T cells after COVID-19. With the Oncomine TCR Beta short-read assay, DNA from cultured CD4+ T cells was sequenced. The authors extracted genomic DNA from cultured CD4+ T cells. TCRdb processed the PCR reads anew with MiXCR; each CDR3 protein has one entry. Altogether roughly 7,800 distinct CDR3 sequences are present, under 45% being singletons, with the ten largest covering 20% to 30%. Treatment here: roughly 10-day PBMC culture with coronavirus spike peptide pools or control peptides (ViraFEST assay). CD4+ T lymphocytes from the unexposed donor were collected before the COVID-19 pandemic (2011-2018). These TCRs are of unknown antigen specificity. The sequenced sample was CD4+ T cells from blood, cultured in vitro. Receptors originate from a human donor in good health.

Here the CDR3 DNA reads TGTGCCAGTAGTATCTCCCTCCCACGGGGGAACACTGAAGCTTTCTTT. Amino acids: CASSISLPRGNTEAFF. The rearrangement links TRBV19 to TRBJ1-1; no firm D call. The CDR3 is 16 residues long. V lost 3 bases and J 1 base, leaving 15 bases between the germline ends. Germline CDR1 is LNHDA and CDR2 is SQIVND (reference sequence).

This clonotype showed up just a few times. This chain uses TRBV20-1 with TRBJ1-2; D ambiguous. Looked up from germline, CDR1 is DFQATT and CDR2 is SNEGSKA (reference sequence). This CDR3 is 13 amino acids long. V was clipped by 0 bases and J by 4 bases, with 9 bases between them. This CDR3 is CSARDYRAYGYTF. The CDR3 bases are TGCAGTGCTAGAGATTACAGAGCCTATGGCTACACCTTC.

The chain employs TRBV15 and TRBJ2-5; D gene ambiguous. Germline V gene lookup returns CDR1 LNHNV and CDR2 YYDKDF (reference sequence). Trimming left V 1 base short and J 1 base short, with 7 bases between. The length of the CDR3 is 14 residues. Written as DNA, the CDR3 is TGTGCCACCAGCAGAGCTGTCGGCCAAGAGACCCAGTACTTC. Amino acid sequence: CATSRAVGQETQYF.

This chain uses TRBV6-5 with TRBJ2-5; weak D call: TRBD1 (6 bases). The CDR3 length is 16 residues. Germline CDR1 is MNHEY and CDR2 is SVGAGI. Between the trimmed V and J ends, which lost 3 bases and 9 bases, there was a span of 23 bases. As DNA, the CDR3 is TGTGCCAGCAGTTATGCCGATCAGGGGAGCCGAAGGGCCCAGTACTTC. Residues: CASSYADQGSRRAQYF.

This clonotype has just one count. This chain links TRBV2 with TRBJ2-7; D gene ambiguous. V dropped 6 bases and J dropped 0 bases, with 9 bases sitting between them. The CDR3 length is 13 residues. Germline CDR1 and CDR2: SNHLY and FYNNEI. The CDR3 region is CASRMFDSYEQYF. The CDR3 nucleotides are TGTGCCAGCAGGATGTTCGACTCCTACGAGCAGTACTTC.

This clonotype appeared once. This chain links TRBV7-9 with TRBJ2-3; weak D call: TRBD1 (5 bases). Germline V gene sequence: CDR1 SEHNR, CDR2 FQNEAQ (reference sequence). The CDR3 sequence is 14 residues long. V was cut by 5 bases and J by 5 bases, with 14 bases left in between. CDR3 protein: CASSHAGFGDTQYF. The CDR3 DNA reads as TGTGCCAGCAGCCACGCAGGGTTTGGAGATACGCAGTATTTT.